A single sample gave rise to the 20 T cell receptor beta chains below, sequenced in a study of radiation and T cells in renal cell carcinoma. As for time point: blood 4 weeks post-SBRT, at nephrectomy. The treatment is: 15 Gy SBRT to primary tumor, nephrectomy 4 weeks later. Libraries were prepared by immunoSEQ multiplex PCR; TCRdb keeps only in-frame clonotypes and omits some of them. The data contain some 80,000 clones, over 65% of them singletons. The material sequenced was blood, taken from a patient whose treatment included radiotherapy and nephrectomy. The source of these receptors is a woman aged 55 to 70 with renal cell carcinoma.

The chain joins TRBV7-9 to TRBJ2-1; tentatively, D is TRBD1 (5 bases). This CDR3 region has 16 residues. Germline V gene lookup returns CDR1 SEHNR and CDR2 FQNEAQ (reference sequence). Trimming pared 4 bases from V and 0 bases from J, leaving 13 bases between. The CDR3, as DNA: TGTGCCAGCAGCTCCCTAAGGGGTGACTCCTACAATGAGCAGTTCTTC. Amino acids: CASSSLRGDSYNEQFF.

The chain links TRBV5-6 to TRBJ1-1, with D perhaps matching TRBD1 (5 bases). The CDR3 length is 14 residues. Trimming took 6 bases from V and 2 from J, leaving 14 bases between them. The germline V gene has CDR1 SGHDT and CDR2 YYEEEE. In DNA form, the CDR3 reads TGTGCCAGCACCCCCTCGGGGCAAAACACTGAAGCTTTCTTT. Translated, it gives CASTPSGQNTEAFF.

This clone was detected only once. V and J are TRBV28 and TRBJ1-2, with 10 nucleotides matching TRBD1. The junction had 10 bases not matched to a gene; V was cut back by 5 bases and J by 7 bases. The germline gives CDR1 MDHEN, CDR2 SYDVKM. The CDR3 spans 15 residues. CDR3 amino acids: CASSPETGGGGGYTF. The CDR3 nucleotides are TGTGCCAGCAGTCCCGAGACAGGGGGCGGTGGTGGCTACACCTTC.

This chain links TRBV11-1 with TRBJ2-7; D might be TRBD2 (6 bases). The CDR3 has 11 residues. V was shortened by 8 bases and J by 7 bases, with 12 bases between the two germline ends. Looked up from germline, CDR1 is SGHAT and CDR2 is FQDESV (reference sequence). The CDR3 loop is CASGGAREQYF. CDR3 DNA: TGTGCCAGCGGCGGGGCGAGGGAGCAGTACTTC. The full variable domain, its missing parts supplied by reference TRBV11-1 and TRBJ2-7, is EAEVAQSPRYKITEKSQAVAFWCDPISGHATLYWYRQILGQGPELLVQFQDESVVDDSQLPKDRFSAERLKGVDSTLKIQPAELGDSAMYLCASGGAREQYFGPGTRLTVT.

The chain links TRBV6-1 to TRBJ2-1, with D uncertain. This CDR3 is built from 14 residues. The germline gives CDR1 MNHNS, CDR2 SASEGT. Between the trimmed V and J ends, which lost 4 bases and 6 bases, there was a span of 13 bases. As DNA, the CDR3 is TGTGCCAGCAGTGCCCAGACTGGGGTCAATGAGCAGTTCTTC. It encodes CASSAQTGVNEQFF.

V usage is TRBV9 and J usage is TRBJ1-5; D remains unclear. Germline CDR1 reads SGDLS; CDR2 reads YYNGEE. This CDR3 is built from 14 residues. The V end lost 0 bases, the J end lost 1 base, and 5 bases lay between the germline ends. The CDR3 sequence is CASSVGLSNQPQHF. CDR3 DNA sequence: TGTGCCAGCAGCGTAGGACTGAGCAATCAGCCCCAGCATTTT.

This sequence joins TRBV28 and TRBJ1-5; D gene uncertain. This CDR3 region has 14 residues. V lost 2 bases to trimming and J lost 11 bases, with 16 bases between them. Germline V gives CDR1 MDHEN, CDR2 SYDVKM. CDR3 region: CASSLNLGARAQHF. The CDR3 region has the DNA TGTGCCAGCAGTTTAAATTTGGGCGCCCGGGCCCAGCATTTT.

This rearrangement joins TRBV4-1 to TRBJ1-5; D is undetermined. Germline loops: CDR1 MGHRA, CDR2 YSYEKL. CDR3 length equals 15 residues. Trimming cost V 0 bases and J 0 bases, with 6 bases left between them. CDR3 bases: TGCGCCAGCAGCCAAGATCCTTATAGCAATCAGCCCCAGCATTTT. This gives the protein CASSQDPYSNQPQHF.

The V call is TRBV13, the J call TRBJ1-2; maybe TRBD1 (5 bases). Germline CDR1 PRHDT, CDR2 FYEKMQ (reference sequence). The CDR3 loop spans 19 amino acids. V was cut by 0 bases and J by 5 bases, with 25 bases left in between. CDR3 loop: CASSLGLGTTGEDYYGYTF. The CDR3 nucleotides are TGTGCCAGCAGCTTAGGCCTTGGAACCACAGGAGAGGATTATTATGGCTACACCTTC.

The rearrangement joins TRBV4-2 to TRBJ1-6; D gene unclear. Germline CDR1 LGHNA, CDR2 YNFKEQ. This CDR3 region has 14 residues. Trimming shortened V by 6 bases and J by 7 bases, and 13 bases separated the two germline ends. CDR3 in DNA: TGTGCCAGCAGGTCCGGGAGAGGGAATTCACCCCTCCACTTT. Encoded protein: CASRSGRGNSPLHF.

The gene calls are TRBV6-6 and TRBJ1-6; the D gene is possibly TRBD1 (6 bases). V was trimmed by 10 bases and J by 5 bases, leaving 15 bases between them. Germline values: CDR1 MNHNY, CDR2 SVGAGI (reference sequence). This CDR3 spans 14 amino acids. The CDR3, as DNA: TGTGCCATCTCCTACAGGGAAGATAATTCACCCCTCCACTTT. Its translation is CAISYREDNSPLHF.

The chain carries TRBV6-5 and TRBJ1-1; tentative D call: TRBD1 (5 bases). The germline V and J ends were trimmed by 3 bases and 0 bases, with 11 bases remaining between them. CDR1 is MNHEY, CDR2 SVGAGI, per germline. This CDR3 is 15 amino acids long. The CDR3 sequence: CASSYTRGMNTEAFF. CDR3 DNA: TGTGCCAGCAGTTATACCCGGGGCATGAACACTGAAGCTTTCTTT.

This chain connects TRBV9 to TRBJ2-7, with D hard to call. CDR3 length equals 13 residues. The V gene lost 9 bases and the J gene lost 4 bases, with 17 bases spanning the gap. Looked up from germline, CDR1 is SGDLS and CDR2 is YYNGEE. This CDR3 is CATNKSPTYEQYF. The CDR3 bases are TGTGCCACCAATAAGAGCCCAACTTACGAGCAGTACTTC.

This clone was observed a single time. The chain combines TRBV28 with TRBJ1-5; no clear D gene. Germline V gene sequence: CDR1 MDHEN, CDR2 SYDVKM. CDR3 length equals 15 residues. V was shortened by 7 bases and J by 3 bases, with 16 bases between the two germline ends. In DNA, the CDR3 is TGTGCCAGCATTCTCGTGGGCAGCTACAATCAGCCCCAGCATTTT. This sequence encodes CASILVGSYNQPQHF.

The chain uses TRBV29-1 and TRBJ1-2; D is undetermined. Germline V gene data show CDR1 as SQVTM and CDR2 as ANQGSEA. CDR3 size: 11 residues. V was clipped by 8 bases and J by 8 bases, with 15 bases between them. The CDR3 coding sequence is TGCAGCCTCCGGCAAAAGAACGGCTACACCTTC. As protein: CSLRQKNGYTF.

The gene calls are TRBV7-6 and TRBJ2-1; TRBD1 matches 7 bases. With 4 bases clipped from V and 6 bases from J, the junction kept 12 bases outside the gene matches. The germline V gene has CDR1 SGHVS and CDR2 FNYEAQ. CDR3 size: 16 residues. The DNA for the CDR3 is TGTGCCAGCAGCTCCCTTCCGGGACAGAAAGTCAATGAGCAGTTCTTC. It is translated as CASSSLPGQKVNEQFF.

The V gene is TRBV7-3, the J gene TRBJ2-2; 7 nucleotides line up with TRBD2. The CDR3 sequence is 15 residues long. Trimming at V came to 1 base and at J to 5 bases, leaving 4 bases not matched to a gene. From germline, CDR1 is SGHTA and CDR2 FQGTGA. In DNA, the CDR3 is TGTGCCAGCAGCTTAAGGGCGGGAGAAACCGGGGAGCTGTTTTTT. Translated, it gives CASSLRAGETGELFF.

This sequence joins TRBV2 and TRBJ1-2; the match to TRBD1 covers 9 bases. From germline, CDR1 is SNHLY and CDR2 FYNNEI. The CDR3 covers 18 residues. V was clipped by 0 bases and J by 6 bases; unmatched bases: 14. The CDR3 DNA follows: TGTGCCAGCAGTGAAGCGCCCGAGAGGGACAGGGAAACGAATGGCTACACCTTC. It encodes CASSEAPERDRETNGYTF.

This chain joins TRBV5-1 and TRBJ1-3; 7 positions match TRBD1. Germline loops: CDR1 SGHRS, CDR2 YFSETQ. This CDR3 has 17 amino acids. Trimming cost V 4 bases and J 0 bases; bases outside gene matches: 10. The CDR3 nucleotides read TGCGCCAGCAGCCCGAGTAGGGGGCCGAGCTCTGGAAACACCATATATTTT. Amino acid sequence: CASSPSRGPSSGNTIYF.

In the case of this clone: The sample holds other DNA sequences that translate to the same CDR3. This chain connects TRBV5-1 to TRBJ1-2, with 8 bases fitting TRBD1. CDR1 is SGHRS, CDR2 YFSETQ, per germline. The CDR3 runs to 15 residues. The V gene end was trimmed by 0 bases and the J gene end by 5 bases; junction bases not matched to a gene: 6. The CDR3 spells CASSLGPDRVYGYTF. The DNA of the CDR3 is TGCGCCAGCAGCTTGGGACCGGACAGGGTATATGGCTACACCTTC.